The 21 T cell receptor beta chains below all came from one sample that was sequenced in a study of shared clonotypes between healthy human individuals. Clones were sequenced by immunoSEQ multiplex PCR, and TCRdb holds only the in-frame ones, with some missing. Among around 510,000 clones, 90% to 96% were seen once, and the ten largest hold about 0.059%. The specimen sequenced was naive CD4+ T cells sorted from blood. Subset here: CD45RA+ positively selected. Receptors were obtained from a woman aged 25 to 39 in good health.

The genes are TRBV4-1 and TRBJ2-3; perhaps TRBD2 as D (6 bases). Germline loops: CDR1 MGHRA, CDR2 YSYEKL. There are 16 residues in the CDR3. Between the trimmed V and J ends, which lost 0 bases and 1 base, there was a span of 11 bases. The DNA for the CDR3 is TGCGCCAGCAGCCAAGATCCCGGCGGGGGCACAGATACGCAGTATTTT. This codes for CASSQDPGGGTDTQYF.

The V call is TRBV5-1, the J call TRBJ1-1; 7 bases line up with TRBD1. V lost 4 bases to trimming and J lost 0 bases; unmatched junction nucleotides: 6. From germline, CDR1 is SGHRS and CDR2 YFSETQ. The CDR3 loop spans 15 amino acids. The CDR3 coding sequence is TGCGCCAGCAGCAAAACACAGGGGCTGAACACTGAAGCTTTCTTT. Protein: CASSKTQGLNTEAFF. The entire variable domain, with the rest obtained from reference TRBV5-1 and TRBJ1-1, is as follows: KAGVTQTPRYLIKTRGQQVTLSCSPISGHRSVSWYQQTPGQGLQFLFEYFSETQRNKGNFPGRFSGRQFSNSRSEMNVSTLELGDSALYLCASSKTQGLNTEAFFGQGTRLTVV.

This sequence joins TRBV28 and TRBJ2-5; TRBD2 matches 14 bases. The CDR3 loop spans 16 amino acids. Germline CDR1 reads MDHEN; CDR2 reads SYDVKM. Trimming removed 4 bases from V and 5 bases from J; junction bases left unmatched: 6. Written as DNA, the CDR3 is TGTGCCAGCAGTTGGGGACTAGCGGGAGTTGGGGAGACCCAGTACTTC. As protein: CASSWGLAGVGETQYF.

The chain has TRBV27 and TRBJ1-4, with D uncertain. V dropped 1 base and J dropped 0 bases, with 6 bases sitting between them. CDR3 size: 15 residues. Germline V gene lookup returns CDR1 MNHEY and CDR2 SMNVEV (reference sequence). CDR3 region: CASSLYFATNEKLFF. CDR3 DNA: TGTGCCAGCAGTTTATACTTTGCAACTAATGAAAAACTGTTTTTT.

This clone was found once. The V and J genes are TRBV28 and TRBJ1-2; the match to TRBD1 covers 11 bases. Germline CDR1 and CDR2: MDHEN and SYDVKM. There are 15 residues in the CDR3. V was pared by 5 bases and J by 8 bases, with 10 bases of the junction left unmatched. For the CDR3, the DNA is TGTGCCAGCAGTCTCTACCCGGGACAGGGGGAAGGCTACACCTTC. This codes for CASSLYPGQGEGYTF.

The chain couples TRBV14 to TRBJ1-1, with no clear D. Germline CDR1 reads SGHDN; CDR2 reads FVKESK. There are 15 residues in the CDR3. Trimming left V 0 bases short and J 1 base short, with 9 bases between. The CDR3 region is CASSQDGWGNTEAFF. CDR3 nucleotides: TGTGCCAGCAGCCAAGACGGGTGGGGGAACACTGAAGCTTTCTTT. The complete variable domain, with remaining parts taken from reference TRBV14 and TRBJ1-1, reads EAGVTQFPSHSVIEKGQTVTLRCDPISGHDNLYWYRRVMGKEIKFLLHFVKESKQDESGMPNNRFLAERTGGTYSTLKVQPAELEDSGVYFCASSQDGWGNTEAFFGQGTRLTVV.

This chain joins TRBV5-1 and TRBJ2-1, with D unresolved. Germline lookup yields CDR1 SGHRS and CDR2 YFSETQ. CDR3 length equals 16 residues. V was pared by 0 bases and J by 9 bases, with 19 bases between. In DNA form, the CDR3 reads TGCGCCAGCAGCTTGGGTAGCTGGGTAATTTCGGGTGAGCAGTTCTTC. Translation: CASSLGSWVISGEQFF.

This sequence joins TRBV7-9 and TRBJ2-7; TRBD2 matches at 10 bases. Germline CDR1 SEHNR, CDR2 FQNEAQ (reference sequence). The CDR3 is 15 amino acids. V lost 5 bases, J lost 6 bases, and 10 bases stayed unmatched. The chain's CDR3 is CASSRLAGRDLEQYF. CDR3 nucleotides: TGTGCCAGCAGCCGACTAGCGGGCAGAGACCTCGAGCAGTACTTC.

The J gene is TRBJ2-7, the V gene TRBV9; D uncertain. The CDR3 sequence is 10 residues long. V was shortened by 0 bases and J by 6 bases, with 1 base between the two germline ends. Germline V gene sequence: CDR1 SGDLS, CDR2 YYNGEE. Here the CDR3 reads CASSVGEQYF. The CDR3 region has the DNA TGTGCCAGCAGCGTAGGCGAGCAGTACTTC.

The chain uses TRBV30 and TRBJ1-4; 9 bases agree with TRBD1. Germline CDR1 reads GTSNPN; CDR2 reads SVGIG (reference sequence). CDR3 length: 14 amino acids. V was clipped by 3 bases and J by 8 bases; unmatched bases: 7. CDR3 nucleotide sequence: TGTGCCTGGAGACGACAGGGGGTCACGGAAAAACTGTTTTTT. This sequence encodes CAWRRQGVTEKLFF.

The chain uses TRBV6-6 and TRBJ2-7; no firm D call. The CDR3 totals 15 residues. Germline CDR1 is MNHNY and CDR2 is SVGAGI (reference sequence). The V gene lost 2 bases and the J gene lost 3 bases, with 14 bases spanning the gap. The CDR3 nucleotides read TGTGCCAGCAGTTACGGACGGTTGAATAGCTACGAGCAGTACTTC. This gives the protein CASSYGRLNSYEQYF.

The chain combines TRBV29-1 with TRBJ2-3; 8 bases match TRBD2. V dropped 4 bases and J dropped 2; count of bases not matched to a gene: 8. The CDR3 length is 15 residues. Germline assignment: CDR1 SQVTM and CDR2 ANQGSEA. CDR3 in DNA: TGCAGCGTTGGGCCCGGGACTAGTGTCACAGATACGCAGTATTTT. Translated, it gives CSVGPGTSVTDTQYF.

The CDR3 DNA reads as TGTGCCAGCCGCCCGGGACAGGGTATCAGGCTCTATGGCTACACCTTC. This sequence encodes CASRPGQGIRLYGYTF. This chain connects TRBV27 to TRBJ1-2, with 9 bases that match TRBD1. CDR3 size: 16 residues. V was pared by 8 bases and J by 4 bases, with 14 bases of the junction left unmatched. The germline CDR1 and CDR2 sequences are MNHEY and SMNVEV (reference sequence).

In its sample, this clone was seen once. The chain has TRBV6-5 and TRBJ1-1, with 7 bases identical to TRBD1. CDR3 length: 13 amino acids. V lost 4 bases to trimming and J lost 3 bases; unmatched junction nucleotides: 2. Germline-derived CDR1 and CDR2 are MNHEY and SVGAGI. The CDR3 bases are TGTGCCAGCAGTTCACAGGGGTACACTGAAGCTTTCTTT. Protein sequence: CASSSQGYTEAFF.

The CDR3 spells CSARGETLHF. In DNA, the CDR3 is TGCAGTGCTAGAGGTGAAACCCTCCACTTT. V gene TRBV20-1 combines with J gene TRBJ1-6; no firm D call. Germline CDR1 DFQATT, CDR2 SNEGSKA (reference sequence). V shed 1 base and J shed 14 bases, with 6 bases lying between them. The CDR3 contains 10 residues.

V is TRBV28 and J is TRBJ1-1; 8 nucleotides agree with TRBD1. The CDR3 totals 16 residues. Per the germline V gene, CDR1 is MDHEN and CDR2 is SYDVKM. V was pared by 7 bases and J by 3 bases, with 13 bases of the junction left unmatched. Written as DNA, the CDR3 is TGTGCCAGCACCGAACCCGCCAGGGGGCCTTACACTGAAGCTTTCTTT. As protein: CASTEPARGPYTEAFF.

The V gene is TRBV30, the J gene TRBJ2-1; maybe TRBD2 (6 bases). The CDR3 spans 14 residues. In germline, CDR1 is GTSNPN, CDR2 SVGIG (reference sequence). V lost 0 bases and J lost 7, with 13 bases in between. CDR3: CAWSVSSSGNEQFF. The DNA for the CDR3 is TGTGCCTGGAGTGTAAGTTCCAGCGGGAATGAGCAGTTCTTC.

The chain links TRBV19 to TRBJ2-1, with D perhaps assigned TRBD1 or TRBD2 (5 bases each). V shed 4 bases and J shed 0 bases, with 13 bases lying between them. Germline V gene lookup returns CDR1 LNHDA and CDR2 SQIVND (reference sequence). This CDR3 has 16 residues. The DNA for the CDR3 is TGTGCCAGTAGTAGTGAGGGACGGAGCTCCTACAATGAGCAGTTCTTC. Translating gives CASSSEGRSSYNEQFF.

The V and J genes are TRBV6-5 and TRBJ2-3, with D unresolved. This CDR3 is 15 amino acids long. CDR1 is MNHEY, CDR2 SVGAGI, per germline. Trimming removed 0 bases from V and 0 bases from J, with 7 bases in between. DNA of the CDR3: TGTGCCAGCAGTTACTCGACACATAGCACAGATACGCAGTATTTT. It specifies CASSYSTHSTDTQYF.

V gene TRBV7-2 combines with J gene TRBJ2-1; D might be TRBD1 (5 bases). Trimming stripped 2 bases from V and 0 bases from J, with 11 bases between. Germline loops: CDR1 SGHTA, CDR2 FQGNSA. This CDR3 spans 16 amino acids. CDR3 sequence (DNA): TGTGCCAGCAGCTTAAACAGGATGAACTCCTACAATGAGCAGTTCTTC. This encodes CASSLNRMNSYNEQFF.

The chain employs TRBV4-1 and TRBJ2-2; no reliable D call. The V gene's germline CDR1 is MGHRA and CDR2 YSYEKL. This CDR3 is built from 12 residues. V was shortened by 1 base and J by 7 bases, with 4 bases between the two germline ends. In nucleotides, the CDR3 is TGCGCCAGCAGCCAAGTTGGCGGGGAGCTGTTTTTT. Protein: CASSQVGGELFF.